These 2 T cell receptor beta chains were sequenced from one sample in a study of blood T cells in healthy people across ages. A J-beta primer mix and a sample-barcoded 5' primer were used in a second PCR of roughly 6 to 12 cycles. TCRdb re-derived calls from the 5' RACE reads in MiXCR, one entry per CDR3 protein. The repertoire includes 650,000 to 800,000 distinct CDR3 sequences, around 45% of them detected once, and around 21% sits in the top ten. The material sequenced was blood. These TCRs come from a man in his sixties in good health.

The chain is built from TRBV6-5 and TRBJ2-5; 8 bases map to TRBD1. Trimming removed 0 bases from V and 5 bases from J; junction bases left unmatched: 5. CDR1 and CDR2 from the germline V gene are MNHEY and SVGAGI. The CDR3 has 15 amino acids. The CDR3 loop reads CASSYSQGAGETQYF. For the CDR3, the DNA is TGTGCCAGCAGTTACTCGCAGGGGGCGGGGGAGACCCAGTACTTC.

This clonotype was counted between two and nine times. The chain joins TRBV29-1 to TRBJ1-2, with D possibly matching TRBD1 (6 bases). The CDR3 extends over 13 amino acids. The V and J ends lost 1 base and 8 bases respectively, with 14 bases between them. Germline CDR1 and CDR2: SQVTM and ANQGSEA. The DNA for the CDR3 is TGCAGCGTTGAAGTTACGGCAGGGGACGGCTACACCTTC. The encoded protein is CSVEVTAGDGYTF. Full variable domain (rest looked up from reference TRBV29-1 and TRBJ1-2): SAVISQKPSRDICQRGTSLTIQCQVDSQVTMMFWYRQQPGQSLTLIATANQGSEATYESGFVIDKFPISRPNLTFSTLTVSNMSPEDSSIYLCSVEVTAGDGYTFGSGTRLTVV.